Here is one T cell receptor beta chain with its context. The antigen is unknown. Sequenced by immunoSEQ multiplex PCR; TCRdb stores in-frame clones only, minus some. Of about 80,000 clones listed, 60% to 80% were seen once; the top ten hold about 1.2%. Ahead of sequencing, the ViraFEST assay grew antigen-specific CD4+ T cells using viral peptide pools. A roughly 10-day culture period preceded the isolation of CD4+ T cells. Participants were given two doses of BNT162b2 or mRNA-1273 vaccine. Nucleocapsid antibodies stayed negative before and after vaccination, showing no earlier SARS-CoV-2 infection. Every well got fewer than 2.5 million PBMC, which were grown with around 11 IU/ml IL-2 and roughly 9.3 ug/ml peptides. The record originates from a study of vaccination effects on CD4 cells after COVID-19. Background on the study: The second dose preceded post-vaccine samples by a median of 72 days.

The CDR3 is 15 residues long. The V gene's germline CDR1 is WSHSY and CDR2 SAAADI. The V gene lost 0 bases and the J gene lost 6 bases, with 13 bases spanning the gap. The sequencing here drew on CD4+ T cells from PBMCs cultured with HCoV-OC43 spike peptides, taken after COVID-19 vaccination. This sample's subset: HCoV-OC43 spike overlapping peptide pool stimulation. The receptor's source is a human donor who received a COVID-19 vaccine. The chain carries TRBV10-2 and TRBJ2-3; D remains ambiguous. Here the CDR3 DNA reads TGCGCCAGCAGTGAGTCGTTGAACCCAGGTGATACGCAGTATTTT. Its translation is CASSESLNPGDTQYF.